The 4 T cell receptor beta chains presented below share a single source sample, sequenced in a study of blood T cells in healthy people across ages. The second PCR ran about 6 to 11 cycles with a sample-barcoded 5' primer and J-beta primers. TCRdb recomputed calls from the 5' RACE reads with MiXCR, one row per CDR3 protein. Of roughly 1.5 million distinct CDR3 sequences listed, under 55% are singletons. Material for sequencing was blood. These receptors all stem from a woman younger than 30 in good health.

This clonotype was observed at least ten times. V gene TRBV6-6 combines with J gene TRBJ2-3; unclear D gene. This CDR3 has 11 amino acids. V shed 10 bases and J shed 3 bases, with 8 bases lying between them. Germline CDR1 reads MNHNY; CDR2 reads SVGAGI (reference sequence). The CDR3 DNA is TGTGCCACCTTGCGAACAGATACGCAGTATTTT. Amino acids: CATLRTDTQYF.

This clonotype came up a few times. This rearrangement joins TRBV27 to TRBJ2-3; tentatively, D is TRBD1 (6 bases). The CDR3 loop spans 17 amino acids. Trimming shortened V by 5 bases and J by 3 bases, and 21 bases separated the two germline ends. Germline CDR1 MNHEY, CDR2 SMNVEV (reference sequence). The CDR3 spells CASSHLTHKGVTDTQYF. The CDR3 DNA is TGTGCCAGCAGTCACCTAACGCACAAGGGGGTTACAGATACGCAGTATTTT.

This clonotype was found many times. The V and J genes are TRBV20-1 and TRBJ2-1; 8 positions match TRBD2. After removal of 3 bases from V and 7 bases from J, the junction contained 11 bases not matched to a gene. This CDR3 is 15 amino acids long. The germline V gene has CDR1 DFQATT and CDR2 SNEGSKA (reference sequence). CDR3 sequence reads: CSASNAGGLENEQFF. CDR3 nucleotides: TGCAGTGCTAGCAATGCGGGAGGTCTTGAGAATGAGCAGTTCTTC.

This clonotype was seen a few times. This chain joins TRBV6-5 and TRBJ1-6; D remains ambiguous. The CDR3 contains 13 residues. Germline CDR1 is MNHEY and CDR2 is SVGAGI. The V end lost 6 bases, the J end lost 7 bases, and 10 bases lay between the germline ends. The CDR3 sequence is CASRQIQNSPLHF. In DNA, the CDR3 is TGTGCCAGCAGACAGATACAGAATTCACCCCTCCACTTT.